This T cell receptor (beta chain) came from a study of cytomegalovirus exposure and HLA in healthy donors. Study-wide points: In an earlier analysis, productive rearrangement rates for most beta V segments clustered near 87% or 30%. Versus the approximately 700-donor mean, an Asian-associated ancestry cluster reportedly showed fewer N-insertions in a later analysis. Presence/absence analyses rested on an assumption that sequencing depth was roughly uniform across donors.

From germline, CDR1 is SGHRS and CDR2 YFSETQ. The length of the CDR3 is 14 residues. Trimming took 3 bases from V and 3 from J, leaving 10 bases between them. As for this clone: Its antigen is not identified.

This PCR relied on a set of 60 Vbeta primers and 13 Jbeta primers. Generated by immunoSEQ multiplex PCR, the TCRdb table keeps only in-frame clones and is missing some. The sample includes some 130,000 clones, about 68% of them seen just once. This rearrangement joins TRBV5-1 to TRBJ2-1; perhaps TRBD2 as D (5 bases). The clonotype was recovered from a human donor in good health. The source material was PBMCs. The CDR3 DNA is TGCGCCAGCAGCTCCCAAGGGAGCTACAATGAGCAGTTCTTC. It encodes CASSSQGSYNEQFF.